What follows are 26 T cell receptor beta chains derived from one specimen sequenced in a study of a mutant IDH1 vaccine in newly diagnosed glioma. Profiling relied on immunoSEQ multiplex PCR, and the TCRdb table lists in-frame clones only, not all of them. The sample holds around 40,000 clones, approximately 83% seen once. These receptors lack a known antigen. As for time point: week 5, during vaccination. Topical imiquimod accompanied each vaccine dose, which consisted of 300 ug of mutant IDH1 20-mer peptide. Sequenced material: PBMCs, taken from a glioma patient whose treatment included an IDH1 peptide vaccine. The receptors were gathered from a middle-aged man with glioma.

This sequence joins TRBV15 and TRBJ2-2; TRBD2 matches at 8 bases. V was pared by 1 base and J by 3 bases, with 4 bases of the junction left unmatched. The CDR3 is 16 residues long. Germline V gene lookup returns CDR1 LNHNV and CDR2 YYDKDF (reference sequence). The CDR3: CATSRGAGVDTGELFF. CDR3 in DNA: TGTGCCACCAGCAGAGGAGCGGGAGTGGACACCGGGGAGCTGTTTTTT.

The rearrangement uses TRBV4-2 and TRBJ1-3, with D maybe TRBD1 (5 bases). CDR1 LGHNA and CDR2 YNFKEQ come from the germline V gene. Trimming left V 3 bases short and J 0 bases short, with 9 bases between. The CDR3 covers 15 residues. The CDR3 coding sequence is TGTGCCAGCAGCCACCGGGACGGCTCTGGAAACACCATATATTTT. As protein: CASSHRDGSGNTIYF.

The chain combines TRBV19 with TRBJ2-5, with 7 bases lining up with TRBD1. V was clipped by 2 bases and J by 1 base; unmatched bases: 7. There are 16 residues in the CDR3. Germline CDR1 reads LNHDA; CDR2 reads SQIVND (reference sequence). CDR3 sequence (DNA): TGTGCCAGTAGTATAATCAGTGGACAGGCCCAAGAGACCCAGTACTTC. It translates to CASSIISGQAQETQYF.

V gene TRBV5-4 combines with J gene TRBJ2-3, with D perhaps TRBD1 (6 bases). The germline CDR1 and CDR2 sequences are SGHNT and YYREEE (reference sequence). This CDR3 is 14 amino acids long. With 4 bases removed from V and 5 bases from J, the gap between germline ends came to 14 bases. CDR3 region: CASSKDSLRDTQYF. The DNA of the CDR3 is TGTGCCAGCAGCAAGGACAGTCTCAGAGATACGCAGTATTTT.

The chain uses TRBV2 and TRBJ1-1; D uncertain. From germline, CDR1 is SNHLY and CDR2 FYNNEI. This CDR3 is built from 12 residues. Trimming pared 4 bases from V and 5 bases from J, leaving 8 bases between. The CDR3 nucleotides are TGTGCCAGCAGTGGCATTGGGACTGAAGCTTTCTTT. It codes for CASSGIGTEAFF.

V and J are TRBV7-2 and TRBJ2-1; 14 bases agree with TRBD2. Germline loops: CDR1 SGHTA, CDR2 FQGNSA. This CDR3 is built from 16 residues. Trimming cost V 5 bases and J 9 bases; bases outside gene matches: 9. CDR3 amino acids: CASSPGGTSGSGEQFF. Written as DNA, the CDR3 is TGTGCCAGCAGCCCCGGGGGGACTAGCGGGAGCGGTGAGCAGTTCTTC.

V gene TRBV29-1 combines with J gene TRBJ1-4, with TRBD1 matching 7 bases. The CDR3 consists of 13 residues. J lost 7 bases, V lost 2 bases, and 4 bases had no gene match. Germline CDR1 SQVTM, CDR2 ANQGSEA. The CDR3 DNA sequence: TGCAGCGTTGAAAGACAGGGAGGTGAAAAACTGTTTTTT. This encodes CSVERQGGEKLFF.

This clone was recorded a few times. The CDR3 region has the DNA TGTGCCAGCATGGGGACTGAAGCTTTCTTT. Encoded protein: CASMGTEAFF. This chain joins TRBV6-5 and TRBJ1-1; D ambiguous. V lost 7 bases and J lost 5, with 5 bases in between. The CDR3 totals 10 residues. Germline V gene data show CDR1 as MNHEY and CDR2 as SVGAGI.

This chain connects TRBV5-4 to TRBJ1-1; D may be TRBD1 (5 bases). Germline-derived CDR1 and CDR2 are SGHNT and YYREEE (reference sequence). This CDR3 comprises 14 residues. The V gene lost 4 bases and the J gene lost 1 base, with 11 bases spanning the gap. CDR3 sequence reads: CASSRGRRNTEAFF. The DNA for the CDR3 is TGTGCCAGCAGCCGGGGACGGCGGAACACTGAAGCTTTCTTT.

V gene TRBV6-4 combines with J gene TRBJ2-1, with TRBD2 matching 13 bases. Unmatched junction bases numbered 1, after V lost 6 bases and J lost 2 bases. The V gene's germline CDR1 is MRHNA and CDR2 SNTAGT. The CDR3 contains 15 residues. CDR3 protein: CASSGTSGTYNEQFF. The CDR3 DNA sequence: TGTGCCAGCAGCGGGACTAGCGGGACCTACAATGAGCAGTTCTTC.

The V and J genes are TRBV28 and TRBJ2-4; D perhaps matches TRBD2 (7 bases). This CDR3 region has 15 residues. Trimming removed 9 bases at V and 0 bases at J, with 15 bases between. The germline CDR1 and CDR2 sequences are MDHEN and SYDVKM. This CDR3 is CASWEGGEAKNIQYF. CDR3 coding DNA: TGTGCCAGTTGGGAGGGGGGAGAAGCCAAAAACATTCAGTACTTC.

The chain uses TRBV5-1 and TRBJ2-1, with D unresolved. V was pared by 0 bases and J by 8 bases, with 6 bases between. CDR3 length: 12 amino acids. Germline V lookup: CDR1 SGHRS, CDR2 YFSETQ. The CDR3 protein is CASSLAVDEQFF. Here the CDR3 DNA reads TGCGCCAGCAGCTTGGCGGTGGATGAGCAGTTCTTC.

This clone occurred once. This chain joins TRBV6-5 and TRBJ2-3; D is unresolved. The V end lost 7 bases, the J end lost 4 bases, and 12 bases lay between the germline ends. From germline, CDR1 is MNHEY and CDR2 SVGAGI. This CDR3 contains 13 residues. The CDR3 bases are TGTGCCAGCACCTCGGACGGAGCAGATACGCAGTATTTT. It codes for CASTSDGADTQYF.

V and J are TRBV7-3 and TRBJ2-2; TRBD2 agrees at 12 bases. CDR3 length: 16 residues. The germline CDR1 and CDR2 sequences are SGHTA and FQGTGA. The junction had 5 bases not matched to a gene; V was cut back by 2 bases and J by 7 bases. The CDR3 is CASSLGLAGKDGELFF. CDR3 nucleotides: TGTGCCAGCAGCTTAGGACTAGCGGGGAAGGACGGGGAGCTGTTTTTT.

V gene TRBV7-9 combines with J gene TRBJ1-2, with a possible D match to TRBD1 (6 bases). V was clipped by 6 bases and J by 3 bases, with 11 bases between them. The germline CDR1 and CDR2 sequences are SEHNR and FQNEAQ (reference sequence). CDR3 length: 13 residues. In nucleotides, the CDR3 is TGTGCCAGCAGACAAAAGGGGGACTATGGCTACACCTTC. Residues: CASRQKGDYGYTF.

The rearrangement uses TRBV27 and TRBJ2-7, with 12 bases lining up with TRBD2. The germline V gene encodes CDR1 MNHEY and CDR2 SMNVEV (reference sequence). This CDR3 comprises 18 residues. V lost 2 bases to trimming and J lost 4 bases; unmatched junction nucleotides: 12. CDR3 amino acids: CASSLKASGRARQYEQYF. Written as DNA, the CDR3 is TGTGCCAGCAGTTTAAAGGCTAGCGGGAGGGCCCGGCAATACGAGCAGTACTTC.

This clone was seen a handful of times. The rearrangement uses TRBV12-5 and TRBJ2-6, with a tentative D call TRBD1 (6 bases). Germline-derived CDR1 and CDR2 are LGHNT and FRNRAP. The CDR3 totals 15 residues. V gave up 5 bases and J gave up 3 bases, with 11 bases separating them. The CDR3 loop is CASGAVRGGANVLTF. The CDR3 coding sequence is TGTGCTAGTGGTGCCGTCAGGGGTGGGGCCAACGTCCTGACTTTC.

The chain employs TRBV18 and TRBJ2-2, with D perhaps TRBD2 (6 bases). Germline V lookup: CDR1 KGHSH, CDR2 LQKENI. The CDR3 has 14 residues. V gave up 7 bases and J gave up 2 bases, with 11 bases separating them. DNA of the CDR3: TGTGCCAGCTTTGGGACTGCCAACACCGGGGAGCTGTTTTTT. Amino acid sequence: CASFGTANTGELFF.

The V gene is TRBV5-1, the J gene TRBJ2-6, with D perhaps matching TRBD2 (6 bases). Germline V lookup: CDR1 SGHRS, CDR2 YFSETQ. CDR3 length: 16 residues. V lost 4 bases and J 2 bases, leaving 13 bases between the germline ends. This chain's CDR3 is CASSPASSAGANVLTF. The CDR3 DNA is TGCGCCAGCAGCCCTGCATCTAGCGCTGGGGCCAACGTCCTGACTTTC.

This rearrangement joins TRBV9 to TRBJ2-1; 7 bases match TRBD1. Germline CDR1 and CDR2: SGDLS and YYNGEE. With V trimmed by 1 base and J by 10 bases, 11 bases remained unmatched. This CDR3 is 15 amino acids long. The CDR3 nucleotides read TGTGCCAGCAGCGTACGTCGAAAGGGGGCTGGGGAGCAGTTCTTC. Translating gives CASSVRRKGAGEQFF.

The chain combines TRBV13 with TRBJ2-3, with 10 bases matching TRBD2. From germline, CDR1 is PRHDT and CDR2 FYEKMQ (reference sequence). CDR3 length: 16 residues. The ends lost 4 bases at V and 1 base at J; junction bases unmatched: 5. This CDR3 is CASSSPGTSGTDTQYF. The CDR3 DNA follows: TGTGCCAGCAGCTCCCCCGGGACTAGCGGCACAGATACGCAGTATTTT.

The chain has TRBV19 and TRBJ2-1, with 13 nucleotides matching TRBD2. The CDR3 is 14 residues long. Germline V gene sequence: CDR1 LNHDA, CDR2 SQIVND (reference sequence). J gave up 4 bases and V 9 bases, and 3 bases lay outside the gene matches. CDR3 bases: TGTGCCAGCCGACTAGCGGGAGGATACAATGAGCAGTTCTTC. Protein sequence: CASRLAGGYNEQFF.

V gene TRBV21-1 combines with J gene TRBJ1-1; TRBD1 reflects the table's D call only, with no check against the DNA. TRBV21-1 is shown as a pseudogene. The CDR3 runs 17 residues. CDR3 protein: CASTKPTARDLNTEAFF. The CDR3 nucleotides are TGTGCCAGCACCAAACCGACAGCCAGAGATTTGAACACTGAAGCTTTCTTT.

The chain uses TRBV19 and TRBJ2-1; D may be TRBD2 (6 bases). There are 13 residues in the CDR3. Trimming removed 3 bases at V and 10 bases at J, with 13 bases between. Per germline, CDR1 LNHDA and CDR2 SQIVND (reference sequence). This CDR3 reads CASSIGGNQEQFF. The CDR3 DNA reads as TGTGCCAGTAGTATCGGAGGGAACCAGGAGCAGTTCTTC.

The rearrangement joins TRBV13 to TRBJ1-4; D call uncertain. The CDR3 has 18 residues. V was shortened by 0 bases and J by 4 bases, with 18 bases between the two germline ends. Germline CDR1 PRHDT, CDR2 FYEKMQ (reference sequence). CDR3 DNA sequence: TGTGCCAGCAGCTTAGGCCTGTTTCGACCAGGACGTAATGAAAAACTGTTTTTT. Translating gives CASSLGLFRPGRNEKLFF. Based on the CDR3 plus reference TRBV13 and TRBJ1-4, the full variable domain is AAGVIQSPRHLIKEKRETATLKCYPIPRHDTVYWYQQGPGQDPQFLISFYEKMQSDKGSIPDRFSAQQFSDYHSELNMSSLELGDSALYFCASSLGLFRPGRNEKLFFGSGTQLSVL.

This clone has a handful of counts. This chain joins TRBV6-5 and TRBJ2-1, with a possible D match to TRBD2 (6 bases). V dropped 6 bases and J dropped 9 bases, with 15 bases sitting between them. Germline V lookup: CDR1 MNHEY, CDR2 SVGAGI. This CDR3 contains 13 residues. The CDR3 DNA reads as TGTGCCAGCAGCTCTCCCACTAGCCTTGAGCAGTTCTTC. Residues: CASSSPTSLEQFF.